The 8 T cell receptor beta chains in this list originate from one sample, sequenced in a study of cytotoxic CD8 clonotypes in ibrutinib-treated CLL. Sequencing used immunoSEQ multiplex PCR; TCRdb keeps in-frame clones, though not all of them. This table holds a few hundred thousand clones, under 80% found once. This specimen was PBMCs, taken after 24 months of ibrutinib treatment. These receptors originate from a human donor with chronic lymphocytic leukemia.

As to this clone: At one of its ends the junction is not consistent with the germline gene, which may arise from a read error. The chain links TRBV30 to TRBJ1-5; 7 bases agree with TRBD1. Germline V gene data show CDR1 as GTSNPN and CDR2 as SVGIG (reference sequence). The CDR3 sequence is 12 residues long. DNA for the CDR3: TGTGCCTGGAGTGTAGGTCAGGGGGGGCAAATTTTT. It is translated as CAWSVGQGGQIF.

CDR3: CASSVVPQGAIGELFF. The CDR3 DNA sequence: TGTGCCAGCAGCGTAGTACCCCAGGGGGCAATCGGGGAGCTGTTTTTT. The chain employs TRBV9 and TRBJ2-2; 8 nucleotides match TRBD1. This CDR3 comprises 16 residues. CDR1 and CDR2 from the germline V gene are SGDLS and YYNGEE. J gave up 7 bases and V 0 bases, and 8 bases lay outside the gene matches.

J is TRBJ2-4 and V is TRBV5-6; maybe TRBD2 (6 bases). V gave up 1 base and J gave up 9 bases, with 17 bases separating them. Per the germline V gene, CDR1 is SGHDT and CDR2 is YYEEEE. CDR3 length: 15 residues. In DNA form, the CDR3 reads TGTGCCAGCAGCTTGCCTTCGGAAGCGGGTGGCATTCAGTACTTC. It encodes CASSLPSEAGGIQYF.

The chain has TRBV2 and TRBJ1-4; possible D gene TRBD1, 6 bases. The germline V gene has CDR1 SNHLY and CDR2 FYNNEI. This CDR3 is built from 13 residues. The V gene lost 7 bases and the J gene lost 6 bases, with 12 bases spanning the gap. The DNA for the CDR3 is TGTGCCAGCAAAGTTTACAGGGATGAAAAACTGTTTTTT. This sequence encodes CASKVYRDEKLFF.

This chain joins TRBV30 and TRBJ2-5; 9 positions match TRBD2. Trimming removed 3 bases from V and 4 bases from J; junction bases left unmatched: 3. CDR3 size: 13 residues. Germline V gives CDR1 GTSNPN, CDR2 SVGIG (reference sequence). The CDR3 here is CAWSGGLAETQYF. The CDR3 nucleotides are TGTGCCTGGAGCGGGGGACTAGCAGAGACCCAGTACTTC. The entire variable domain, with the rest obtained from reference TRBV30 and TRBJ2-5, is as follows: SQTIHQWPATLVQPVGSPLSLECTVEGTSNPNLYWYRQAAGRGLQLLFYSVGIGQISSEVPQNLSASRPQDRQFILSSKKLLLSDSGFYLCAWSGGLAETQYFGPGTRLLVL.

The chain is built from TRBV18 and TRBJ2-7; 9 bases align to TRBD1. Germline V gene lookup returns CDR1 KGHSH and CDR2 LQKENI. V shed 1 base and J 5 bases; nucleotides not matched to a gene: 6. CDR3 size: 15 residues. The CDR3 sequence: CASSPLTGGADEQYF. The CDR3 DNA is TGTGCCAGCTCACCACTCACAGGGGGCGCGGACGAGCAGTACTTC.

This clone came up a few times. V usage is TRBV27 and J usage is TRBJ1-4, with D perhaps matching TRBD1 (6 bases). Germline values: CDR1 MNHEY, CDR2 SMNVEV (reference sequence). The CDR3 consists of 13 residues. V lost 3 bases, J lost 7 bases, and 9 bases lay in between. The CDR3 reads CASSLIRGEKLFF. In DNA, the CDR3 is TGTGCCAGCAGTTTGATCAGGGGTGAAAAACTGTTTTTT.

This clone was seen a single time. This chain links TRBV4-2 with TRBJ2-1, with 11 bases that match TRBD2. Per germline, CDR1 LGHNA and CDR2 YNFKEQ. CDR3 size: 17 residues. V shed 4 bases, J shed 9 bases, and the junction held 14 bases outside the gene matches. CDR3 residues: CASSPRGTSGEIGEQFF. The CDR3 bases are TGTGCCAGCAGCCCTCGCGGGACTAGCGGAGAAATCGGTGAGCAGTTCTTC.